Presented here are 13 T cell receptor beta chains from one specimen sequenced in a study of monozygotic twins with inflammatory bowel disease. TCRdb re-called the 5' RACE reads and shows each CDR3 protein once, DNA omitted. This sample's clone table lists about 450,000 distinct CDR3 sequences. Sequencing was done on a sample of blood. Receptors originate from a human donor with ulcerative colitis or Crohn's disease, or a healthy co-twin of an affected twin (not recorded which).

The rearrangement joins TRBV29-1 to TRBJ2-7; TCRdb names TRBD2, which stays unverified in the absence of DNA. The CDR3 contains 13 residues. Germline-derived CDR1 and CDR2 are SQVTM and ANQGSEA. This CDR3 is CSVFTGTRNEQYF.

The gene calls are TRBV27 and TRBJ2-7; checking the TCRdb D call of TRBD1 is not possible without DNA. CDR1 is MNHEY, CDR2 SMNVEV, per germline (reference sequence). This CDR3 is 16 amino acids long. Here the CDR3 reads CASSFVGGQGAYEQYF.

J is TRBJ2-1 and V is TRBV7-9; the D call of TRBD2 rests on TCRdb alone, since no DNA is present to check it. The CDR3 covers 15 residues. Germline V gives CDR1 SEHNR, CDR2 FQNEAQ (reference sequence). The CDR3 sequence: CASSLLAGGPQEQFF.

The chain employs TRBV7-2 and TRBJ2-1; TCRdb names TRBD2, which stays unverified in the absence of DNA. Germline CDR1 is SGHTA and CDR2 is FQGNSA. CDR3 length: 15 amino acids. CDR3 amino acids: CASSPGTRSGTEQFF.

V and J are TRBV4-1 and TRBJ1-3; no DNA is available, so the TRBD1 call from TCRdb remains unchecked. This CDR3 is built from 15 residues. Germline-derived CDR1 and CDR2 are MGHRA and YSYEKL. CDR3 amino acids: CASSQPFQGGNTIYF.

The chain employs TRBV5-1 and TRBJ2-1; TCRdb gives TRBD1 as the D gene, but with no DNA this cannot be confirmed. This CDR3 is 16 amino acids long. The germline V gene encodes CDR1 SGHRS and CDR2 YFSETQ. The CDR3 sequence: CASSPGPGTGGDEQFF.

The chain links TRBV12-3 or TRBV12-4 to TRBJ2-1; checking the TCRdb D call of TRBD2 is not possible without DNA. CDR3 size: 14 residues. Here the CDR3 reads CASSFRISLDEQFF.

The chain links TRBV7-9 to TRBJ1-5. The CDR3 sequence is 13 residues long. Germline V gene sequence: CDR1 SEHNR, CDR2 FQNEAQ (reference sequence). The CDR3 sequence: CASSLETDQPQHF. The full variable domain, in which reference TRBV7-9 and TRBJ1-5 provide the parts outside the CDR3, is DTGVSQNPRHKITKRGQNVTFRCDPISEHNRLYWYRQTLGQGPEFLTYFQNEAQLEKSRLLSDRFSAERPKGSFSTLEIQRTEQGDSAMYLCASSLETDQPQHFGDGTRLSIL.

The V and J genes are TRBV6-2 or TRBV6-3 and TRBJ2-2; absent DNA, TCRdb's TRBD1 call cannot be checked. CDR3 length equals 16 residues. CDR1 MNHEY and CDR2 SVGEGT come from the germline V gene. CDR3 sequence reads: CASSYGSAIDTGELFF.

The gene calls are TRBV27 and TRBJ2-1; with no DNA, the TCRdb D assignment of TRBD2 cannot be verified. Germline lookup yields CDR1 MNHEY and CDR2 SMNVEV (reference sequence). The length of the CDR3 is 13 residues. CDR3 in amino acids: CASSSSDLAEQFF.

The rearrangement links TRBV7-2 to TRBJ1-1; with no DNA, the TCRdb D assignment of TRBD1 cannot be verified. This CDR3 region has 16 residues. Germline lookup yields CDR1 SGHTA and CDR2 FQGNSA. The CDR3 loop reads CASSPGGFPMNTEAFF.

The chain uses TRBV30 and TRBJ1-5. The CDR3 extends over 13 amino acids. Germline V gene lookup returns CDR1 GTSNPN and CDR2 SVGIG (reference sequence). The CDR3 sequence is CAWSGLLGQPQHF.

This chain's CDR3 is CASSLAGVQDEQFF. The rearrangement links TRBV18 to TRBJ2-1. The germline V gene encodes CDR1 KGHSH and CDR2 LQKENI. The CDR3 has 14 residues.